This TCR beta chain was found in a study of CD8 T cells in Susac syndrome. Study-level results: Acknowledgment was made by the study that its TCR sequencing and HLA analysis involved a relatively small number of individuals.

A quantity of roughly 0.5 to 1 ug RNA underwent reverse transcription using random hexamers. The method of amplification for TCR beta CDR3 was immunoSEQ multiplex PCR, covering 54 Vbeta and 13 Jbeta. TCRdb re-called the immunoSEQ multiplex PCR reads with MiXCR, one entry per CDR3 protein. The sample consists of around 300,000 distinct CDR3 sequences, just over 90% of them appearing once. On this clonotype itself: Its antigen remains unidentified.

The T cells that were sequenced for TCR beta were CD8+ and CD4+ cells from blood. TEMRA cells were FACS-enriched, unlike CD8+ and CD4+ T cells, which were negatively isolated. CDR3 length: 11 residues. CDR1 is MNHEY, CDR2 SVGEGT, per germline. With 7 bases removed from V and 16 bases from J, the gap between germline ends came to 17 bases. The sequencing sample was made of CD4+ T cells from PBMCs. The receptor's source is a human donor with multiple sclerosis. The chain is built from TRBV6-2 or TRBV6-3 and TRBJ2-1; TRBD1 or TRBD2 may be the D gene (5 bases each). The CDR3 region has the DNA TGTGCCAGCACCGACGGGACGGCAAGATTCTTC. Residues: CASTDGTARFF.